The 18 T cell receptor beta chains listed next were all sequenced from one sample in a study of T cell repertoires in cytomegalovirus infection. From the reads, TCRdb called clonotypes with MiXCR, one entry per CDR3 protein. The sample shows around 100,000 distinct CDR3 sequences, under 50% of them seen only once. No antigens are known for them. The sequencing used CD8+ T cells from cultured PBMCs, collected from culture after CMV antigen stimulation. The receptors were sampled from a human donor in good health (CMV status not recorded). Some clones in this sample may be carry-over from other donors' samples.

To note about this clonotype: A read error may account for a junction end that differs from germline. The J gene is TRBJ2-7, the V gene TRBV5-3, with D perhaps TRBD1 (6 bases). TRBV5-3 counts as an open reading frame of uncertain function. This CDR3 region has 13 residues. This chain's CDR3 is CASSFQGTYEQYF. The CDR3 bases are TGTGCCAGCAGCTTCCAGGGGACCTACGAGCAGTACTTC.

Only a few counts were recorded for this clonotype. The chain joins TRBV18 to TRBJ2-1; 9 bases are shared with TRBD2. The CDR3 length is 15 residues. Germline loops: CDR1 KGHSH, CDR2 LQKENI. With V trimmed by 4 bases and J by 0 bases, 1 base remained unmatched. This CDR3 is CASSRAGGSYNEQFF. CDR3 bases: TGTGCCAGCTCACGAGCGGGGGGCTCCTACAATGAGCAGTTCTTC.

This rearrangement joins TRBV7-6 to TRBJ1-1; D not resolved. V was pared by 6 bases and J by 5 bases, with 10 bases between. The CDR3 extends over 12 amino acids. Germline V gene sequence: CDR1 SGHVS, CDR2 FNYEAQ. The CDR3, as DNA: TGTGCCAGCAGGAGGGCGAAAACTGAAGCTTTCTTT. Protein sequence: CASRRAKTEAFF.

This clonotype was detected only once. The chain uses TRBV5-3 and TRBJ2-2; the D call may be TRBD1 or TRBD2 (6 bases each). TRBV5-3 is recorded as an ORF, its role being uncertain. V was trimmed by 8 bases and J by 5 bases, leaving 25 bases between them. CDR3 length: 17 amino acids. The CDR3 sequence is CASSPFLVTGGTGELFF. In DNA form, the CDR3 reads TGTGCCAGCAGCCCTTTTCTCGTGACAGGAGGGACCGGGGAGCTGTTTTTT.

This clonotype was observed at least ten times. The V call is TRBV28, the J call TRBJ2-3; possible D gene TRBD1, 7 bases. The V end lost 7 bases, the J end lost 4 bases, and 15 bases lay between the germline ends. Germline assignment: CDR1 MDHEN and CDR2 SYDVKM. The CDR3 totals 14 residues. CDR3 DNA sequence: TGTGCCAGCACCCTCGGCAGGGGGGCAGATACGCAGTATTTT. It translates to CASTLGRGADTQYF.

The chain joins TRBV7-2 to TRBJ2-1, with D perhaps matching TRBD2 (6 bases). The CDR3 sequence is 15 residues long. Trimming stripped 1 base from V and 3 bases from J, with 10 bases between. The germline gives CDR1 SGHTA, CDR2 FQGNSA. The CDR3, as DNA: TGTGCCAGCAGCTTAGGGAGGGGCGGCTACAATGAGCAGTTCTTC. As protein: CASSLGRGGYNEQFF. Full variable domain (remainder filled in from reference TRBV7-2 and TRBJ2-1): GAGVSQSPSNKVTEKGKDVELRCDPISGHTALYWYRQSLGQGLEFLIYFQGNSAPDKSGLPSDRFSAERTGGSVSTLTIQRTQQEDSAVYLCASSLGRGGYNEQFFGPGTRLTVL.

This clonotype turned up a few times. CDR3 bases: TGTGCCAGTAGTCACCTCAGGGACCCGCCGGGCGAGCAGTACTTC. This sequence encodes CASSHLRDPPGEQYF. The chain uses TRBV19 and TRBJ2-7; the D gene could be TRBD1 or TRBD2 (5 bases each). The CDR3 length is 15 residues. With 5 bases removed from V and 6 bases from J, the gap between germline ends came to 20 bases. Germline CDR1 reads LNHDA; CDR2 reads SQIVND (reference sequence).

Points on this clonotype: A much more abundant neighbour one base away suggests this may be a read error. This chain joins TRBV6-5 and TRBJ2-7; possible D gene TRBD2, 5 bases. V lost 0 bases and J 3 bases, leaving 12 bases between the germline ends. Germline CDR1 and CDR2: MNHEY and SVGAGI. This CDR3 region has 15 residues. CDR3 bases: TGTGCCAGCAGTTACTCGAGGGTATCGTTCTACGAGCAGTACTTC. It yields the protein CASSYSRVSFYEQYF.

Notes on this clonotype: The junction and the germline gene differ at one end; a read error may be behind it. The chain employs TRBV24-1 and TRBJ2-3, with a tentative D call TRBD2 (5 bases). The CDR3 has 15 residues. The germline V gene encodes CDR1 KGHDR and CDR2 SFDVKD. As DNA, the CDR3 is TGTGCCACCAGTGACCTAACTGGGAGCACAGATACGCAATATTTT. It translates to CATSDLTGSTDTQYF.

This clonotype appeared a few times. The V call is TRBV7-2, the J call TRBJ2-7, with a tentative D call TRBD2 (6 bases). Deletions cut 4 bases from V and 2 bases from J, with 18 bases between. The CDR3 has 16 amino acids. CDR1 SGHTA and CDR2 FQGNSA come from the germline V gene. CDR3 protein: CASSSIFRDFTYEQYF. Here the CDR3 DNA reads TGTGCCAGCAGCTCAATTTTCCGGGACTTTACCTACGAGCAGTACTTC.

This clonotype was observed many times. The CDR3 DNA is TGTGCCAGCAGCGGATTGGGCTACGAGCAGTACTTC. It yields the protein CASSGLGYEQYF. The chain recombines TRBV7-9 with TRBJ2-7; D not resolved. Germline V gene lookup returns CDR1 SEHNR and CDR2 FQNEAQ (reference sequence). The V and J ends lost 5 bases and 3 bases respectively, with 8 bases between them. The CDR3 totals 12 residues.

V gene TRBV4-1 combines with J gene TRBJ2-7, with 9 bases lining up with TRBD2. There are 14 residues in the CDR3. Germline V gives CDR1 MGHRA, CDR2 YSYEKL. V shed 2 bases and J 2 bases; nucleotides not matched to a gene: 1. CDR3 bases: TGCGCCAGCAGCCAAACTAGCGGGCCCTACGAGCAGTACTTC. This encodes CASSQTSGPYEQYF.

This clonotype occurred many times. The chain carries TRBV7-2 and TRBJ2-1; TRBD1 aligns across 7 bases. Germline lookup yields CDR1 SGHTA and CDR2 FQGNSA. The CDR3 loop spans 18 amino acids. V was clipped by 3 bases and J by 0 bases; unmatched bases: 11. The DNA for the CDR3 is TGTGCCAGCAGCTTGTCTAGGGGGCCCTCTCACTCCTACAATGAGCAGTTCTTC. It translates to CASSLSRGPSHSYNEQFF.

The gene calls are TRBV25-1 and TRBJ1-2; tentatively, D is TRBD1 (6 bases). CDR1 MGHDK and CDR2 SYGVNS come from the germline V gene. Trimming took 5 bases from V and 2 from J, leaving 12 bases between them. CDR3 length equals 14 residues. The CDR3 here is CASSRQALNYGYTF. The CDR3 nucleotides read TGTGCCAGCAGTCGACAGGCCCTCAACTATGGCTACACCTTC.

The chain carries TRBV6-2 or TRBV6-3 and TRBJ2-7; TRBD1 is a possible D gene (6 bases). Trimming cost V 5 bases and J 4 bases, with 24 bases left between them. Germline V gene sequence: CDR1 MNHEY, CDR2 SVGEGT. The CDR3 covers 17 residues. The chain's CDR3 is CASSPGGSGQSLYEQYF. The CDR3 DNA is TGTGCCAGCAGTCCTGGAGGTTCTGGACAGAGTTTATACGAGCAGTACTTC.

This clonotype has more than one count but fewer than ten. The V and J genes are TRBV7-6 and TRBJ2-7; D gene ambiguous. This CDR3 region has 16 residues. Germline assignment: CDR1 SGHVS and CDR2 FNYEAQ. Trimming pared 5 bases from V and 2 bases from J, leaving 19 bases between. The CDR3 nucleotides read TGTGCCAGCAGCCCCCCCGGACGAGGCACCCCCTACGAGCAGTACTTC. This encodes CASSPPGRGTPYEQYF.

This clonotype was observed a few times. The CDR3 reads CASSESLLAGDSYEQYF. CDR3 nucleotides: TGCGCCAGCAGTGAGTCGCTCCTAGCGGGGGACTCCTACGAGCAGTACTTC. The rearrangement uses TRBV10-2 and TRBJ2-7, with TRBD2 identical over 10 bases. CDR3 length: 17 amino acids. Germline V lookup: CDR1 WSHSY, CDR2 SAAADI. V gave up 0 bases and J gave up 0 bases; unmatched junction bases: 5.

This clonotype came up a few times. The rearrangement links TRBV28 to TRBJ2-3; no reliable D call. Trimming shortened V by 4 bases and J by 3 bases, and 5 bases separated the two germline ends. Germline V lookup: CDR1 MDHEN, CDR2 SYDVKM. The CDR3 is made up of 12 amino acids. CDR3 nucleotide sequence: TGTGCCAGCAGTTCCTTTACAGATACGCAGTATTTT. This encodes CASSSFTDTQYF.